The rows below give T cell receptor beta chains drawn from one sample of a study of T cells in Graves' hyperthyroidism and ophthalmopathy. TCRdb re-called the multiplex PCR reads through MiXCR, storing one row per CDR3 protein. The data contain approximately 330,000 distinct CDR3 sequences, roughly 13% of them singletons. Sequenced: blood. The receptors originated from a woman between 40 and 55 years old with Graves' ophthalmopathy. CDR3s include the opening cysteine and the closing phenylalanine or tryptophan. The D gene is left open where the match is weak. Expanded clones are given a class, and other clones once, few, many or no size at all.

cdr3_length	clone_size	v_call	j_call	d_call	cdr3_aa	cdr3_nt
14	-	TRBV7-7	TRBJ2-2	-	CVSSLGQGLGELFF	TGTGTTAGCAGCTTAGGCCAGGGGCTCGGGGAGCTGTTTTTT
16	-	TRBV6-1	TRBJ2-3	-	CASSEAPGLNTDTQYF	TGTGCCAGCAGTGAAGCTCCGGGACTGAACACAGATACGCAGTATTTT
16	many	TRBV12-3/TRBV12-4	TRBJ2-7	-	CASSPRGAKSSYEQYF	TGTGCCAGCAGTCCTCGGGGGGCTAAAAGCTCCTACGAGCAGTACTTC
15	many	TRBV12-3/TRBV12-4	TRBJ1-4	-	CASSLKAGAGEKLFF	TGTGCCAGCAGTTTAAAGGCCGGAGCAGGTGAAAAACTGTTTTTT
18	few	TRBV29-1	TRBJ2-1	-	CSVEGGEVGRGDHNEQFF	TGCAGCGTTGAAGGGGGGGAGGTTGGGCGGGGAGATCACAATGAGCAGTTCTTC
15	many	TRBV7-9	TRBJ2-7	-	CASSAPDSENYEQYF	TGTGCCAGCAGCGCCCCGGACAGTGAGAACTACGAGCAGTACTTC
12	many	TRBV6-5	TRBJ1-2	-	CASSYENYGYTF	TGTGCCAGCAGTTACGAGAACTATGGCTACACCTTC
15	many	TRBV28	TRBJ1-5	-	CASSYEDAGDQPQHF	TGTGCCAGCAGTTACGAGGACGCGGGAGATCAGCCCCAGCATTTT
15	few	TRBV20-1	TRBJ1-4	-	CSARGPPSTNEKLFF	TGCAGTGCTAGAGGGCCGCCTTCAACTAATGAAAAACTGTTTTTT
15	many	TRBV28	TRBJ2-7	-	CASSSSQGHSYEQYF	TGTGCCAGCAGCTCCAGTCAGGGTCACTCCTACGAGCAGTACTTC
13	many	TRBV6-1	TRBJ2-3	-	CASTRGDRNTQYF	TGTGCCAGCACGAGGGGGGACCGCAATACGCAGTATTTT
14	few	TRBV19	TRBJ1-2	-	CASSGRGFNYGYTF	TGTGCCAGTAGTGGAAGGGGGTTTAACTATGGCTACACCTTC
17	few	TRBV11-2	TRBJ2-7	TRBD2	CASSPGASGRHSYEQYF	TGTGCCAGCAGCCCCGGCGCTAGCGGGAGGCACTCCTACGAGCAGTACTTC
13	few	TRBV6-1	TRBJ2-1	TRBD1	CASRPVDRVWQFF	TGTGCCAGCAGACCGGTGGACAGGGTTTGGCAGTTCTTC
15	few	TRBV24-1	TRBJ2-5	-	CATSDPTDFQETQYF	TGTGCCACCAGTGACCCGACAGATTTCCAAGAGACCCAGTACTTC
14	many	TRBV29-1	TRBJ2-1	TRBD1	CSVVDRAGGNEQFF	TGCAGCGTAGTAGACAGGGCTGGAGGCAATGAGCAGTTCTTC
14	-	TRBV3-1	TRBJ1-5	-	CASSPAPGQQPQHF	TGTGCCAGCAGCCCCGCCCCAGGGCAACAGCCCCAGCATTTT
12	many	TRBV20-1	TRBJ1-1	-	CSARPENTEAFF	TGCAGTGCTAGACCAGAAAACACTGAAGCTTTCTTT
15	many	TRBV27	TRBJ2-2	TRBD2	CASSLSGSYTGELFF	TGTGCCAGCAGCCTTAGCGGGAGTTACACCGGGGAGCTGTTTTTT
14	-	TRBV28	TRBJ2-3	-	CASSSPRRADTQYF	TGTGCCAGCAGTTCTCCTCGTCGGGCAGATACGCAGTATTTT
12	-	TRBV15	TRBJ2-7	-	CATSRDPSEQYF	TGTGCCACCAGCAGAGACCCCTCCGAGCAGTACTTC
15	many	TRBV27	TRBJ2-1	-	CASSFHAGPKRWQFF	TGTGCCAGCAGTTTTCATGCCGGGCCCAAGCGTTGGCAGTTCTTC
13	many	TRBV2	TRBJ2-3	-	CASSDQGMDTQYF	TGTGCCAGCAGTGACCAGGGGATGGATACGCAGTATTTT
13	many	TRBV6-2/TRBV6-3	TRBJ2-1	-	CASSGGVANEQFF	TGTGCCAGCAGTGGCGGGGTTGCCAATGAGCAGTTCTTC
12	many	TRBV7-9	TRBJ2-1	-	CASSFFGHEQFF	TGTGCCAGCAGCTTTTTTGGGCATGAGCAGTTCTTC
13	-	TRBV29-1	TRBJ1-5	-	CSVKHQGIQPQHF	TGCAGCGTTAAACACCAGGGGATTCAGCCCCAGCATTTT
13	many	TRBV19	TRBJ2-7	TRBD2	CASSRRESHEQYF	TGTGCCAGTAGTAGGCGGGAGTCCCACGAGCAGTACTTC
17	many	TRBV6-2/TRBV6-3	TRBJ2-6	TRBD1	CASRTRDRGSGANVLTF	TGTGCCAGCAGAACCCGGGACAGGGGATCTGGGGCCAACGTCCTGACTTTC
15	-	TRBV9	TRBJ2-7	TRBD2	CASSPSLAKGYEQYF	TGTGCCAGCAGCCCCTCACTAGCGAAAGGGTACGAGCAGTACTTC
16	few	TRBV14	TRBJ2-1	TRBD2	CASSRGVGAGGYEQFF	TGTGCCAGCAGCCGCGGTGTGGGAGCGGGAGGATATGAGCAGTTCTTC
16	-	TRBV12-5	TRBJ1-5	TRBD1	CASGPQRTGGLQPQHF	TGTGCTAGTGGACCGCAGCGGACAGGGGGTTTACAGCCCCAGCATTTT
14	few	TRBV11-2	TRBJ2-2	-	CASSLTATTGELFF	TGTGCCAGCAGCTTGACAGCCACCACCGGGGAGCTGTTTTTT
16	few	TRBV4-1	TRBJ1-1	-	CASSLTFGGTNTEAFF	TGCGCCAGCAGCCTAACTTTCGGTGGTACGAACACTGAAGCTTTCTTT
13	many	TRBV24-1	TRBJ1-5	-	CATSLHATQPQHF	TGTGCCACCAGTCTCCACGCGACTCAGCCCCAGCATTTT
14	-	TRBV5-5	TRBJ1-2	-	CASSSTRGLNGYTF	TGTGCCAGCAGCTCCACCCGGGGACTGAATGGCTACACCTTC
15	few	TRBV4-2	TRBJ2-1	TRBD2	CASSHSSGRAYEQFF	TGTGCCAGCAGCCATTCTAGCGGGAGGGCCTATGAGCAGTTCTTC
15	many	TRBV19	TRBJ1-5	TRBD1	CASSQTGFGNQPQHF	TGTGCCAGTAGTCAGACAGGGTTCGGCAATCAGCCCCAGCATTTT
16	-	TRBV2	TRBJ2-3	TRBD2	CASSERLADGRDTQYF	TGTGCCAGCAGTGAAAGGCTAGCGGATGGTCGAGATACGCAGTATTTT
14	many	TRBV6-1	TRBJ2-5	-	CASRHPDMGETQYF	TGTGCCAGCAGACATCCGGACATGGGGGAGACCCAGTACTTC
15	many	TRBV10-3	TRBJ2-3	TRBD1	CAISPGTGRTDTQYF	TGTGCCATCAGCCCCGGGACAGGCCGCACAGATACGCAGTATTTT
14	-	TRBV20-1	TRBJ2-3	-	CSARTTGPTDTQYF	TGCAGTGCTAGGACTACAGGGCCCACAGATACGCAGTATTTT
14	few	TRBV5-1	TRBJ1-4	-	CASSLDSTNEKLFF	TGCGCCAGCAGCTTAGACTCAACTAATGAAAAACTGTTTTTT
13	few	TRBV27	TRBJ1-2	TRBD1	CASSPDRPHGYTF	TGTGCCAGCAGTCCGGACAGGCCCCATGGCTACACCTTC
13	many	TRBV6-1	TRBJ1-2	-	CASSPNPDYGYTF	TGTGCCAGCAGCCCAAACCCCGACTATGGCTACACCTTC
14	-	TRBV5-1	TRBJ1-3	-	CASSLGTTGDTIYF	TGCGCCAGCAGCTTGGGAACAACTGGGGACACCATATATTTT
18	many	TRBV12-3/TRBV12-4	TRBJ2-7	-	CASSLAVRTGKSTYEQYF	TGTGCCAGCAGTTTAGCTGTACGAACTGGTAAAAGCACCTACGAGCAGTACTTC
15	many	TRBV7-9	TRBJ2-7	TRBD2	CASSWVLAGSYEQYF	TGTGCCAGCAGCTGGGTACTAGCGGGCTCCTACGAGCAGTACTTC
16	many	TRBV20-1	TRBJ2-1	TRBD2	CSANSGLAGGPNEQFF	TGCAGTGCTAACTCAGGACTAGCGGGAGGGCCAAATGAGCAGTTCTTC
12	-	TRBV6-2/TRBV6-3	TRBJ2-7	-	CASQGGNYEQYF	TGTGCCAGCCAAGGGGGAAACTACGAGCAGTACTTC
14	many	TRBV24-1	TRBJ1-2	-	CATSETGNGYGYTF	TGTGCCACCAGTGAGACAGGAAATGGCTATGGCTACACCTTC
14	few	TRBV20-1	TRBJ2-1	-	CSASWGAGVGEQFF	TGCAGTGCTAGTTGGGGGGCCGGTGTTGGTGAGCAGTTCTTC
12	few	TRBV20-1	TRBJ1-3	-	CSASHAANTIYF	TGCAGTGCTAGCCACGCCGCGAACACCATATATTTT
12	few	TRBV20-1	TRBJ1-2	-	CSASRSMYGYTF	TGCAGTGCTTCCCGATCCATGTATGGCTACACCTTC